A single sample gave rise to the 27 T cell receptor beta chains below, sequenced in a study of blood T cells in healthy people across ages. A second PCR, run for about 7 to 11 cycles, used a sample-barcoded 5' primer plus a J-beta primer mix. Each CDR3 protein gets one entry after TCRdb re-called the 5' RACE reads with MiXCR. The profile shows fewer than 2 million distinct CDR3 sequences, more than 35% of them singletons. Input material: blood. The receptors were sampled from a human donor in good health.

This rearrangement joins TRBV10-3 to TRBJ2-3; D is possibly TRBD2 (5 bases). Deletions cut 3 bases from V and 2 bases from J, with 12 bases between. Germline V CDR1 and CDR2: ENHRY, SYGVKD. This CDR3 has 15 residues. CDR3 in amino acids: CAISDGVMNTDTQYF. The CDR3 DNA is TGTGCCATCAGTGACGGGGTAATGAACACAGATACGCAGTATTTT.

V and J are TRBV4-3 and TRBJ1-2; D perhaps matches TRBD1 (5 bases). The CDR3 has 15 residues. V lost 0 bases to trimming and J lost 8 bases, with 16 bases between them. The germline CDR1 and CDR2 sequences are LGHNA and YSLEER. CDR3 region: CASSQDVVREDGYTF. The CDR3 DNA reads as TGCGCCAGCAGCCAAGATGTCGTCAGGGAGGACGGCTACACCTTC.

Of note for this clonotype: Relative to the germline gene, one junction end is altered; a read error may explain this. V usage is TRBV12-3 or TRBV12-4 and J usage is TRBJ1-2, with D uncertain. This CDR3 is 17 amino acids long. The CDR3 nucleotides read TGTGCCAGCAGTCCTTCGACCCTGGGATGGGCTAAGTATGGCTACACCTTC. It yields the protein CASSPSTLGWAKYGYTF.

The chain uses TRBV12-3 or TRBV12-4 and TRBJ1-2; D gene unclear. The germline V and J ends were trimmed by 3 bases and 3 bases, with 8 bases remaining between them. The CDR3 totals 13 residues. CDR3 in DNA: TGTGCCAGCAGTTTTCCCGACCACTATGGCTACACCTTC. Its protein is CASSFPDHYGYTF.

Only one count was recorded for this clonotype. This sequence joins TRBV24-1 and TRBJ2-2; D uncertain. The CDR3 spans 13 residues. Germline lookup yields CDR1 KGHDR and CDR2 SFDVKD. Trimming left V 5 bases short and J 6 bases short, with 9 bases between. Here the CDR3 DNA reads TGTGCCACCAGTGCTCTAGGGTCCGGGGAGCTGTTTTTT. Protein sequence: CATSALGSGELFF.

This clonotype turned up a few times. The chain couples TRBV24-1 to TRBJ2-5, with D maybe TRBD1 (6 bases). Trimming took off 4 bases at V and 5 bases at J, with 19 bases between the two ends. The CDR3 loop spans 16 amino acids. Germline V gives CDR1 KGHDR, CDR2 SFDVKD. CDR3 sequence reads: CATSDPGSRGGETQYF. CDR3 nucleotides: TGTGCCACCAGTGACCCCGGTTCCAGGGGCGGGGAGACCCAGTACTTC.

In DNA form, the CDR3 reads TGCAGTGCCAGAAAGGACGGACACCAAGAGACCCAGTACTTC. This translates into CSARKDGHQETQYF. The V call is TRBV20-1, the J call TRBJ2-5; no firm D call. CDR1 is DFQATT and CDR2 is SNEGSKA in the germline V gene (reference sequence). The V and J ends lost 6 bases and 0 bases respectively, with 14 bases between them. The CDR3 is made up of 14 amino acids.

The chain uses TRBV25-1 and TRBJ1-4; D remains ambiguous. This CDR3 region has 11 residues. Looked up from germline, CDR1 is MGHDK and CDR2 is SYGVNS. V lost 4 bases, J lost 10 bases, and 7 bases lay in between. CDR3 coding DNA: TGTGCCAGCAGTGGGAGCATAAAACTGTTTTTT. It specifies CASSGSIKLFF.

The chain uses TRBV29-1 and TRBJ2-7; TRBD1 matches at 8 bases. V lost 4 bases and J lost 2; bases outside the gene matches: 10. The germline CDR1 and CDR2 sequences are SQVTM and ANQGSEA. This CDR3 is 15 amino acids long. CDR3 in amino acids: CSVGGLGTGAYEQYF. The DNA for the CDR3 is TGCAGCGTTGGGGGCCTAGGGACAGGAGCCTACGAGCAGTACTTC.

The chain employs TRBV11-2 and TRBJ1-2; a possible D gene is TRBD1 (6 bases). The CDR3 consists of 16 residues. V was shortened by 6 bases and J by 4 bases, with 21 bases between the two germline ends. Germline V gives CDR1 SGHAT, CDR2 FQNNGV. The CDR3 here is CASRGNPGRGVYGYTF. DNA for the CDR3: TGTGCCAGCAGGGGGAACCCAGGCAGGGGAGTCTATGGCTACACCTTC.

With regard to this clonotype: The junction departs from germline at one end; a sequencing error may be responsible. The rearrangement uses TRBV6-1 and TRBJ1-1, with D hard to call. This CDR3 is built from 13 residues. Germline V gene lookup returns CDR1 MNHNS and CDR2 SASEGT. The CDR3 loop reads CASREVARIEAFF. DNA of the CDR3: TGTGCCAGCAGGGAAGTGGCCAGAATTGAAGCTTTCTTT.

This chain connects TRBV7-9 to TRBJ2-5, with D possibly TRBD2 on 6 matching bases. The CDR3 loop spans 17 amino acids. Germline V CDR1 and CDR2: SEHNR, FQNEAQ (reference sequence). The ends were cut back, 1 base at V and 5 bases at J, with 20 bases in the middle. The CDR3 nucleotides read TGTGCCAGCAGCTTAGAGGGAGGCTCCGGTATCGGCGAGACCCAGTACTTC. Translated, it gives CASSLEGGSGIGETQYF. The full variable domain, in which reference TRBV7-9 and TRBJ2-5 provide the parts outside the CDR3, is DTGVSQNPRHKITKRGQNVTFRCDPISEHNRLYWYRQTLGQGPEFLTYFQNEAQLEKSRLLSDRFSAERPKGSFSTLEIQRTEQGDSAMYLCASSLEGGSGIGETQYFGPGTRLLVL.

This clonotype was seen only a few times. The DNA of the CDR3 is TGTGCCAGCAGCTCACAGAGCGGGGGGGCTACCGATGAGCAGTTCTTC. This gives the protein CASSSQSGGATDEQFF. The chain links TRBV7-2 to TRBJ2-1; 10 nucleotides agree with TRBD2. The germline V gene has CDR1 SGHTA and CDR2 FQGNSA. The CDR3 is made up of 16 amino acids. V was pared by 4 bases and J by 8 bases, with 11 bases of the junction left unmatched.

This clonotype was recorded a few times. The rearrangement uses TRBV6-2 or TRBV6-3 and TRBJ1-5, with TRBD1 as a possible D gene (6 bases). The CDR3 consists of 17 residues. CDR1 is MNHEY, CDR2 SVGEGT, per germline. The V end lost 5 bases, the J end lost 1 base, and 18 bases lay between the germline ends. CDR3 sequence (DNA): TGTGCCAGCAGTCCCCTCGAGGGGGGTTTCAGCAATCAGCCCCAGCATTTT. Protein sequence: CASSPLEGGFSNQPQHF.

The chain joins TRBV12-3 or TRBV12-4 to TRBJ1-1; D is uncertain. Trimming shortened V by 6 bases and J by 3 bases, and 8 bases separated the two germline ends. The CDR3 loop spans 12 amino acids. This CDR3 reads CASRISHTEAFF. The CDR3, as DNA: TGTGCCAGCAGGATCAGCCACACTGAAGCTTTCTTT.

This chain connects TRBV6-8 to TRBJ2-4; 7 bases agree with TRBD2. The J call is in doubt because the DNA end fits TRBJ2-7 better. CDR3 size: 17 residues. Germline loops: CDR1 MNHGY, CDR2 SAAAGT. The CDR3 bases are TGTGCCAGCAGTTATGCAGGCGGGGGTACCTTAGGGTGCGAGCAGTACTTC. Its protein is CASSYAGGGTLGCEQYF.

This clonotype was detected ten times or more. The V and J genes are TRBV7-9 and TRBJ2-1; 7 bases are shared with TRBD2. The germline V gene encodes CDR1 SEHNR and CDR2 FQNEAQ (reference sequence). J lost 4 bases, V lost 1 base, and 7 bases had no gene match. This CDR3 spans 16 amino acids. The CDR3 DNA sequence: TGTGCCAGCAGCTTAGATTGGCGGGGGAAATACAATGAGCAGTTCTTC. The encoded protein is CASSLDWRGKYNEQFF.

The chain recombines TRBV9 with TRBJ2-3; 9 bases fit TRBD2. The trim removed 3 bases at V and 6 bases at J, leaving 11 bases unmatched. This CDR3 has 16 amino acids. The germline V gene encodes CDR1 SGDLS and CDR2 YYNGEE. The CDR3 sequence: CASSADGSGGSDTQYF. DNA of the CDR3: TGTGCCAGCAGCGCAGACGGTAGCGGGGGCTCGGATACGCAGTATTTT. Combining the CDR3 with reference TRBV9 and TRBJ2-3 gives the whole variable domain DSGVTQTPKHLITATGQRVTLRCSPRSGDLSVYWYQQSLDQGLQFLIQYYNGEERAKGNILERFSAQQFPDLHSELNLSSLELGDSALYFCASSADGSGGSDTQYFGPGTRLTVL.

The CDR3 DNA reads as TGTGCCAGCAACGTTGGACAGGTCGAAGCTTTCTTT. Translation gives CASNVGQVEAFF. J is TRBJ1-1 and V is TRBV28, with 7 bases identical to TRBD1. J was trimmed by 8 bases and V by 7 bases; bases with no gene match: 7. This CDR3 has 12 residues. CDR1 and CDR2 from the germline V gene are MDHEN and SYDVKM.

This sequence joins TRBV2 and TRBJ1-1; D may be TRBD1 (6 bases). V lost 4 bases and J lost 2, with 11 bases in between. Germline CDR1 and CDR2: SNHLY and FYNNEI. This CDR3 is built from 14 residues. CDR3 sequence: CASSAGRGNTEAFF. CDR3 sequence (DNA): TGTGCCAGCAGTGCGGGCAGGGGTAACACTGAAGCTTTCTTT.

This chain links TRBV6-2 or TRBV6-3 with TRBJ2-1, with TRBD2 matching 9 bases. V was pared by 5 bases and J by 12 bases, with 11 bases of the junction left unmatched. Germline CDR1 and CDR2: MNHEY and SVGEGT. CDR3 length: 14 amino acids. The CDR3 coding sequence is TGTGCCAGCAGTGCAGCTAGCGGGGCCAGATCGCAGTTCTTC. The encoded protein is CASSAASGARSQFF.

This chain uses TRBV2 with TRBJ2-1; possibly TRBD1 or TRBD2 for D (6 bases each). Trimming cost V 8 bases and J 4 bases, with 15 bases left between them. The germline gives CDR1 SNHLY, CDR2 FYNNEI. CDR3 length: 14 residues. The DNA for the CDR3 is TGTGCCAGCCGGGGGCGGGGCGCATACAATGAGCAGTTCTTC. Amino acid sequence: CASRGRGAYNEQFF.

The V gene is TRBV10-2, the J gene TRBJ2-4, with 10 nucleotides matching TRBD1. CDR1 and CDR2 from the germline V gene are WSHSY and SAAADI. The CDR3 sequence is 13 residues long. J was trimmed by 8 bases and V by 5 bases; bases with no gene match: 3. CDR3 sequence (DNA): TGCGCCAGCAGTAGGGGACAGGGGCACATTCAGTACTTC. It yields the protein CASSRGQGHIQYF.

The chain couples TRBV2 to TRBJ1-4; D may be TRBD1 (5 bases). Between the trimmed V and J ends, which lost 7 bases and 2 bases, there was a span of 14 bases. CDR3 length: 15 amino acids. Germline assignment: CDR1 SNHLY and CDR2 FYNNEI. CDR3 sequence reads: CASKKLGVTNEKLFF. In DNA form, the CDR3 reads TGTGCCAGCAAAAAATTGGGGGTCACTAATGAAAAACTGTTTTTT.

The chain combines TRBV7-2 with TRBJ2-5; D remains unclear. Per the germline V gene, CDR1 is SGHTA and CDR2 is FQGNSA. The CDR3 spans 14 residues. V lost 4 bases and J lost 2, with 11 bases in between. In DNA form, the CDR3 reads TGTGCCAGCAGCTCCGAGTGGGGACAAGAGACCCAGTACTTC. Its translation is CASSSEWGQETQYF.

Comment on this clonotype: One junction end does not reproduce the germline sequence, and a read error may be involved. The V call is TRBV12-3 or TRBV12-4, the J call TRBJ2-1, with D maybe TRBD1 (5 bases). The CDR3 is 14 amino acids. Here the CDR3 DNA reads TGTGTCAGCAGTCCAGGGTCAGCTATCAATGAGCAGTTCTTC. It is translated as CVSSPGSAINEQFF.

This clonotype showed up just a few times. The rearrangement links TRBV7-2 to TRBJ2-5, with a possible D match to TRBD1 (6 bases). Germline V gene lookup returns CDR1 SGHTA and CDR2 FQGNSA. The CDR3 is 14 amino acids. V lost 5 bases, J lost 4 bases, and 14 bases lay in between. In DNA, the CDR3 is TGTGCCAGCAGCATAAACAGGGCCGCAGAGACCCAGTACTTC. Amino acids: CASSINRAAETQYF.